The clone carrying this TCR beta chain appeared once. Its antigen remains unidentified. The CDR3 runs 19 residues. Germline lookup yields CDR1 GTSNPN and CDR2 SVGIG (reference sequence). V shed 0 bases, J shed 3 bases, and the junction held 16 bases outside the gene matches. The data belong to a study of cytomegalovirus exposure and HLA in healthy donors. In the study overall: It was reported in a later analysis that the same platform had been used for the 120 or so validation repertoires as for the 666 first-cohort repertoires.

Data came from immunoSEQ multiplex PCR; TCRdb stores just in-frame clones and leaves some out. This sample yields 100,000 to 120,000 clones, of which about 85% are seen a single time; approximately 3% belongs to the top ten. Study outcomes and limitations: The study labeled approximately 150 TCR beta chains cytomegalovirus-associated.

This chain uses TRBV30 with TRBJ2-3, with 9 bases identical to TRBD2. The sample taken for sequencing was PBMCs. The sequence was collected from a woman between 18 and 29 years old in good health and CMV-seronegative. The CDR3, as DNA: TGTGCCTGGAGTGTACTCTCCCCCCTTGGGCGGGGGGGTACAGATACGCAGTATTTT. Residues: CAWSVLSPLGRGGTDTQYF. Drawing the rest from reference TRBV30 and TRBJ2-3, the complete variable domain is SQTIHQWPATLVQPVGSPLSLECTVEGTSNPNLYWYRQAAGRGLQLLFYSVGIGQISSEVPQNLSASRPQDRQFILSSKKLLLSDSGFYLCAWSVLSPLGRGGTDTQYFGPGTRLTVL.